A single sample is the source of the 28 T cell receptor beta chains below, sequenced in a study of blood T cell repertoires in COVID-19 (TCRdb year 2020). Library preparation was by the immunoSEQ multiplex PCR assay. What TCRdb holds here is the immuneACCESS table cut down to in-frame rearrangements. Part of the clones is not present; checked against another copy, under half of the missing clones reflect an unresolved V gene, and the others are unexplained. For this sample there are around 130,000 clones; around 87% appear just once. The leading ten clones occupy 25% to 30% of the sample. Sequenced material: peripheral blood. These receptors were obtained from a man aged 70 or older with active or convalescent COVID-19.

This clone was found once. This chain links TRBV10-3 with TRBJ2-7; D may be TRBD2 (9 bases). Trimming left V 6 bases short and J 0 bases short, with 21 bases between. CDR1 and CDR2 from the germline V gene are ENHRY and SYGVKD. The length of the CDR3 is 17 residues. The CDR3 is CAIRQGGASGASYEQYF. The CDR3, as DNA: TGTGCCATCAGACAGGGGGGAGCTAGCGGGGCCTCCTACGAGCAGTACTTC.

The chain carries TRBV27 and TRBJ1-5; 7 positions agree with TRBD1. This CDR3 is 15 amino acids long. CDR1 and CDR2 from the germline V gene are MNHEY and SMNVEV (reference sequence). The trim removed 6 bases at V and 0 bases at J, leaving 5 bases unmatched. The CDR3 is CASRVTGNSNQPQHF. Written as DNA, the CDR3 is TGTGCCAGCAGGGTGACAGGGAATAGCAATCAGCCCCAGCATTTT.

The rearrangement links TRBV5-4 to TRBJ2-1; TRBD1 matches 9 bases. The CDR3 contains 18 residues. The V and J ends lost 4 bases and 0 bases, in that order; junction bases with no gene match: 11. Germline V gives CDR1 SGHNT, CDR2 YYREEE (reference sequence). CDR3 in amino acids: CASSAGQGHGSSYNEQFF. The DNA of the CDR3 is TGTGCCAGCAGCGCGGGACAGGGCCATGGAAGCTCCTACAATGAGCAGTTCTTC.

The rearrangement links TRBV6-5 to TRBJ2-7; 7 nucleotides line up with TRBD1. The junction had 6 bases not matched to a gene; V was cut back by 5 bases and J by 2 bases. The CDR3 length is 14 residues. CDR1 and CDR2 (germline): MNHEY, SVGAGI. The CDR3 protein is CASSRPGQPYEQYF. In nucleotides, the CDR3 is TGTGCCAGCAGTCGGCCGGGACAGCCCTACGAGCAGTACTTC.

The CDR3 nucleotides are TGTGCCACCAGTGATGCCGGGACAGGGAAAAACATTCAGTACTTC. This gives the protein CATSDAGTGKNIQYF. This chain uses TRBV24-1 with TRBJ2-4; 9 positions agree with TRBD1. The CDR3 sequence is 15 residues long. CDR1 and CDR2 from the germline V gene are KGHDR and SFDVKD. With V trimmed by 3 bases and J by 4 bases, 3 bases remained unmatched.

The CDR3 loop reads CATSDRVGAGPYEQYF. The CDR3 nucleotides are TGTGCCACCAGTGATAGGGTAGGGGCCGGTCCCTACGAGCAGTACTTC. The J gene is TRBJ2-7, the V gene TRBV24-1; D is possibly TRBD1 (5 bases). The CDR3 spans 16 residues. V shed 3 bases and J shed 2 bases, with 16 bases lying between them. Looked up from germline, CDR1 is KGHDR and CDR2 is SFDVKD.

This clone was detected only once. The V and J genes are TRBV2 and TRBJ1-5; D might be TRBD1 (5 bases). The V end was cut by 3 bases, the J end by 0 bases, with 9 bases between. The germline V gene encodes CDR1 SNHLY and CDR2 FYNNEI. The CDR3 runs to 15 residues. For the CDR3, the DNA is TGTGCCAGCAGTGAGGAGGGGATTAGCAATCAGCCCCAGCATTTT. As protein: CASSEEGISNQPQHF. Full variable domain (missing parts from reference TRBV2 and TRBJ1-5): EPEVTQTPSHQVTQMGQEVILRCVPISNHLYFYWYRQILGQKVEFLVSFYNNEISEKSEIFDDQFSVERPDGSNFTLKIRSTKLEDSAMYFCASSEEGISNQPQHFGDGTRLSIL.

This chain uses TRBV19 with TRBJ1-1; maybe TRBD1 (6 bases). Germline CDR1 is LNHDA and CDR2 is SQIVND (reference sequence). V was shortened by 3 bases and J by 3 bases, with 14 bases between the two germline ends. The CDR3 loop spans 15 amino acids. CDR3 region: CASSMRDIMYTEAFF. Written as DNA, the CDR3 is TGTGCCAGTAGTATGAGGGACATAATGTACACTGAAGCTTTCTTT.

The rearrangement joins TRBV20-1 to TRBJ1-1; D is undetermined. The V gene lost 6 bases and the J gene lost 3 bases, with 8 bases spanning the gap. Looked up from germline, CDR1 is DFQATT and CDR2 is SNEGSKA (reference sequence). The CDR3 spans 11 residues. Here the CDR3 reads CSAREHTEAFF. The CDR3 DNA reads as TGCAGTGCCCGAGAGCACACTGAAGCTTTCTTT.

This clone was observed a single time. The chain has TRBV5-1 and TRBJ2-7, with TRBD2 matching over 13 bases. Germline assignment: CDR1 SGHRS and CDR2 YFSETQ. Germline trimming cut 0 bases from V and 3 bases from J; bases unmatched to any gene: 3. There are 16 residues in the CDR3. In DNA form, the CDR3 reads TGCGCCAGCAGCTTGGGGGGGACTAGCGGGATCTACGAGCAGTACTTC. Its translation: CASSLGGTSGIYEQYF.

This clone was counted once. The chain is built from TRBV5-4 and TRBJ2-1; the match to TRBD2 covers 14 bases. With V trimmed by 0 bases and J by 4 bases, 6 bases remained unmatched. Germline V lookup: CDR1 SGHNT, CDR2 YYREEE (reference sequence). The CDR3 has 18 amino acids. The CDR3 loop is CASSLGLAGGPVYNEQFF. The CDR3, as DNA: TGTGCCAGCAGCTTGGGACTAGCGGGAGGGCCGGTATACAATGAGCAGTTCTTC.

The rearrangement links TRBV7-9 to TRBJ1-5, with a weak D call TRBD1 (5 bases). Germline assignment: CDR1 SEHNR and CDR2 FQNEAQ (reference sequence). The CDR3 sequence is 14 residues long. Trimming removed 4 bases from V and 4 bases from J, with 11 bases in between. The CDR3 is CASSSDGGNQPQHF. The CDR3, as DNA: TGTGCCAGCAGCTCTGACGGGGGAAATCAGCCCCAGCATTTT. The full variable domain, completed using reference TRBV7-9 and TRBJ1-5, is DTGVSQNPRHKITKRGQNVTFRCDPISEHNRLYWYRQTLGQGPEFLTYFQNEAQLEKSRLLSDRFSAERPKGSFSTLEIQRTEQGDSAMYLCASSSDGGNQPQHFGDGTRLSIL.

The V and J genes are TRBV19 and TRBJ2-1; 9 bases fit TRBD2. The V gene end was trimmed by 2 bases and the J gene end by 7 bases; junction bases not matched to a gene: 9. Germline V gene sequence: CDR1 LNHDA, CDR2 SQIVND (reference sequence). The CDR3 has 16 residues. The CDR3 DNA reads TGTGCCAGTAGTATACGTTCTAGCGGGACGTGGAATGAGCAGTTCTTC. Protein product: CASSIRSSGTWNEQFF.

The CDR3 DNA follows: TGCGCCAGCAGCCCGCGGGGGGGTCAGAACACTGAAGCTTTCTTT. It specifies CASSPRGGQNTEAFF. This rearrangement joins TRBV5-1 to TRBJ1-1, with a tentative D call TRBD1 (5 bases). The CDR3 runs to 15 residues. Germline lookup yields CDR1 SGHRS and CDR2 YFSETQ. Trimming left V 4 bases short and J 1 base short, with 14 bases between.

V usage is TRBV5-5 and J usage is TRBJ1-4; D gene unclear. This CDR3 has 17 residues. V gave up 0 bases and J gave up 4 bases, with 16 bases separating them. In germline, CDR1 is SGHKS, CDR2 YYEKEE (reference sequence). CDR3 nucleotides: TGTGCCAGCAGCTTGGCCGTAGGAGGGCTCCATAATGAAAAACTGTTTTTT. Its protein is CASSLAVGGLHNEKLFF.

The genes are TRBV7-9 and TRBJ2-5; 12 bases map to TRBD2. The CDR3 has 16 residues. After removal of 8 bases from V and 0 bases from J, the junction contained 7 bases not matched to a gene. In germline, CDR1 is SEHNR, CDR2 FQNEAQ (reference sequence). CDR3 nucleotide sequence: TGTGCCAGCGAGCGGACTAGCGGGGAGTACCAAGAGACCCAGTACTTC. It encodes CASERTSGEYQETQYF.

The chain uses TRBV28 and TRBJ2-7; a possible D gene is TRBD1 (7 bases). Trimming removed 8 bases from V and 4 bases from J, with 21 bases in between. CDR3 length equals 15 residues. CDR1 and CDR2 (germline): MDHEN, SYDVKM. The CDR3 sequence is CASAPAGGGAYEQYF. Written as DNA, the CDR3 is TGTGCCAGCGCCCCAGCAGGAGGGGGCGCTTACGAGCAGTACTTC.

V gene TRBV18 combines with J gene TRBJ2-1; 7 bases fit TRBD1. V was pared by 0 bases and J by 0 bases, with 8 bases of the junction left unmatched. Germline CDR1 and CDR2: KGHSH and LQKENI. The CDR3 covers 18 residues. This chain's CDR3 is CASSPPNGRGNSYNEQFF. The CDR3 coding sequence is TGTGCCAGCTCACCACCGAACGGCAGGGGGAACTCCTACAATGAGCAGTTCTTC.

The chain combines TRBV27 with TRBJ2-7; 9 nucleotides line up with TRBD1. The trim removed 6 bases at V and 2 bases at J, leaving 8 bases unmatched. The V gene's germline CDR1 is MNHEY and CDR2 SMNVEV (reference sequence). This CDR3 spans 15 amino acids. This chain's CDR3 is CASSADRGSPYEQYF. CDR3 in DNA: TGTGCCAGCAGCGCGGACAGGGGCAGCCCCTACGAGCAGTACTTC.

The J gene is TRBJ2-3, the V gene TRBV3-1 (or the pseudogene TRBV3-2); TRBD2 matches at 7 bases. The CDR3 runs 15 residues. The V and J ends lost 6 bases and 4 bases, in that order; junction bases with no gene match: 10. Germline CDR1 reads LGHDT; CDR2 reads YNNKEL (reference sequence). The CDR3 here is CASRESGGRADTQYF. CDR3 DNA: TGTGCCAGCAGGGAATCGGGAGGCCGGGCAGATACGCAGTATTTT.

The chain uses TRBV6-5 and TRBJ2-5; 7 positions match TRBD1. V lost 6 bases, J lost 10 bases, and 11 bases stayed unmatched. This CDR3 comprises 13 residues. The germline CDR1 and CDR2 sequences are MNHEY and SVGAGI. The CDR3 is CASSFEGARDQYF. The CDR3 DNA is TGTGCCAGCAGCTTTGAGGGGGCCCGGGACCAGTACTTC.

The chain uses TRBV27 and TRBJ1-1, with 7 positions matching TRBD1. CDR1 is MNHEY and CDR2 is SMNVEV in the germline V gene (reference sequence). The V gene end was trimmed by 4 bases and the J gene end by 2 bases; junction bases not matched to a gene: 4. This CDR3 contains 14 residues. The CDR3 nucleotides read TGTGCCAGCAGTTCGGGGGACAGCAACACTGAAGCTTTCTTT. Translation: CASSSGDSNTEAFF.

For the CDR3, the DNA is TGTGCCAGCAGATTGCAAGGGGGGGCCTACGAGCAGTACTTC. This gives the protein CASRLQGGAYEQYF. The rearrangement joins TRBV5-5 to TRBJ2-7, with D tentatively TRBD2 (7 bases). Trimming took off 5 bases at V and 2 bases at J, with 14 bases between the two ends. CDR3 length equals 14 residues. Per germline, CDR1 SGHKS and CDR2 YYEKEE (reference sequence).

This clone was counted a single time. The chain recombines TRBV27 with TRBJ1-2; weak D call: TRBD1 (5 bases). V was shortened by 6 bases and J by 8 bases, with 16 bases between the two germline ends. From germline, CDR1 is MNHEY and CDR2 SMNVEV (reference sequence). This CDR3 has 13 residues. The CDR3 DNA is TGTGCCAGCAGACCCGGGGGGGTGAGAGGCTACACCTTC. This translates into CASRPGGVRGYTF.

This chain uses TRBV19 with TRBJ1-5; 7 nucleotides line up with TRBD1. Trimming took 4 bases from V and 1 from J; bases not matched to a gene: 4. The CDR3 covers 15 residues. CDR1 is LNHDA, CDR2 SQIVND, per germline (reference sequence). The DNA of the CDR3 is TGTGCCAGTAGTACTAGACAGGGAAGCAATCAGCCCCAGCATTTT. Encoded protein: CASSTRQGSNQPQHF.

The chain links TRBV2 to TRBJ2-2; the match to TRBD1 covers 9 bases. This CDR3 spans 16 amino acids. J was trimmed by 7 bases and V by 6 bases; bases with no gene match: 12. The germline V gene has CDR1 SNHLY and CDR2 FYNNEI. The chain's CDR3 is CASRPNPGQGSGELFF. CDR3 sequence (DNA): TGTGCCAGCAGACCCAACCCGGGACAGGGCAGCGGGGAGCTGTTTTTT.

The chain employs TRBV28 and TRBJ2-1, with D perhaps matching TRBD2 (5 bases). The V gene lost 7 bases and the J gene lost 3 bases, with 10 bases spanning the gap. The germline V gene has CDR1 MDHEN and CDR2 SYDVKM. This CDR3 is built from 13 residues. This chain's CDR3 is CASKPGFYNEQFF. The CDR3 bases are TGTGCCAGCAAACCGGGGTTCTACAATGAGCAGTTCTTC.

The gene calls are TRBV7-9 and TRBJ2-1, with a possible D match to TRBD2 (6 bases). V lost 0 bases and J 8 bases, leaving 11 bases between the germline ends. CDR3 length: 14 amino acids. From germline, CDR1 is SEHNR and CDR2 FQNEAQ (reference sequence). CDR3: CASSLAGSWYEQFF. CDR3 DNA: TGTGCCAGCAGCTTAGCCGGGAGTTGGTATGAGCAGTTCTTC.